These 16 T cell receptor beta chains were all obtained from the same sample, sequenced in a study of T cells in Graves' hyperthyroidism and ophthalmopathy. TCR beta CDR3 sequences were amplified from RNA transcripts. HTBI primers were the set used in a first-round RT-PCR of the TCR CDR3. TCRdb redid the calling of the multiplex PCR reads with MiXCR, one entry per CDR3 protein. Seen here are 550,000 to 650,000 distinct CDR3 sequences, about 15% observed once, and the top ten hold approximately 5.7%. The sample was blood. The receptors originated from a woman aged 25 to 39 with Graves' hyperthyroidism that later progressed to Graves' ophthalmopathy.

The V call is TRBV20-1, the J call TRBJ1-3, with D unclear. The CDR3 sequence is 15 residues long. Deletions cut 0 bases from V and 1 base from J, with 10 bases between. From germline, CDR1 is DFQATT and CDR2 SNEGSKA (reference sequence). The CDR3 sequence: CSARDWSSSGNTIYF. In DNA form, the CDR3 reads TGCAGTGCTAGAGATTGGAGTTCGTCTGGAAACACCATATATTTT.

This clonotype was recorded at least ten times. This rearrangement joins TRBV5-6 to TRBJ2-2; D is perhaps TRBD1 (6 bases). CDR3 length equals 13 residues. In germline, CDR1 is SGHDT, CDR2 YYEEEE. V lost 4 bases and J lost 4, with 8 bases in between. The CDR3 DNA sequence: TGTGCCAGCAGCCAACAGGGCACCGGGGAGCTGTTTTTT. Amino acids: CASSQQGTGELFF.

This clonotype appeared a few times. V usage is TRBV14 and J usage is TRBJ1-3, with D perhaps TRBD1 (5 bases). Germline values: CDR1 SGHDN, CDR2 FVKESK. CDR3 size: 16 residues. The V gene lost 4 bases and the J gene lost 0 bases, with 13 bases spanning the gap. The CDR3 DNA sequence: TGTGCCAGCAGCCCGACAGCCTCCCACTCTGGAAACACCATATATTTT. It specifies CASSPTASHSGNTIYF.

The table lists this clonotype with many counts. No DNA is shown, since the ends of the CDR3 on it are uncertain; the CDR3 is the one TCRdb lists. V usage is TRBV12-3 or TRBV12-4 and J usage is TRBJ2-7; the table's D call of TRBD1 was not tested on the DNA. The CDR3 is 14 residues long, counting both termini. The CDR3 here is CASSFLAGEGEQYF.

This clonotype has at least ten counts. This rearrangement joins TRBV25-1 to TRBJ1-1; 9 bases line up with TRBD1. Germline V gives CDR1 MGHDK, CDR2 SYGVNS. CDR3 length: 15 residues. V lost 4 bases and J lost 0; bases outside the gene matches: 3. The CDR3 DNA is TGTGCCAGCAGTGGGGACAGGGCTATGAACACTGAAGCTTTCTTT. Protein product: CASSGDRAMNTEAFF. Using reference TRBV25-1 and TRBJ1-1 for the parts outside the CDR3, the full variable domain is EADIYQTPRYLVIGTGKKITLECSQTMGHDKMYWYQQDPGMELHLIHYSYGVNSTEKGDLSSESTVSRIRTEHFPLTLESARPSHTSQYLCASSGDRAMNTEAFFGQGTRLTVV.

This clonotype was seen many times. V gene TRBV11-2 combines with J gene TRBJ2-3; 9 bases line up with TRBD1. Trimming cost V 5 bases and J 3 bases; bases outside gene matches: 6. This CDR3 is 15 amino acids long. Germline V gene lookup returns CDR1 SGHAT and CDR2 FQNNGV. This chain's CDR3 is CASSNRGQGTDTQYF. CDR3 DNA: TGTGCCAGCAGCAACAGGGGGCAGGGGACAGATACGCAGTATTTT.

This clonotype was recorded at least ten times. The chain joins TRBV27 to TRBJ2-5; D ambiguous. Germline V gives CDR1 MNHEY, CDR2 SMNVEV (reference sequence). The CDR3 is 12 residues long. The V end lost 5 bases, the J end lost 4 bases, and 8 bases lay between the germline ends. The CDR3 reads CASSHFGETQYF. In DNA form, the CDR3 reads TGTGCCAGCAGTCATTTTGGAGAGACCCAGTACTTC.

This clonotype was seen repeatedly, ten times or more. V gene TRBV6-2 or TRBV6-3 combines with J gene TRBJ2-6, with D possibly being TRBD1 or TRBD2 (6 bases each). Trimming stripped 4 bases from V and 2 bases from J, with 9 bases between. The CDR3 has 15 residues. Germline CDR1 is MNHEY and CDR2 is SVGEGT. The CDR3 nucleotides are TGTGCCAGCAGTTCCGGGGGCGCTGGGGCCAACGTCCTGACTTTC. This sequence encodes CASSSGGAGANVLTF.

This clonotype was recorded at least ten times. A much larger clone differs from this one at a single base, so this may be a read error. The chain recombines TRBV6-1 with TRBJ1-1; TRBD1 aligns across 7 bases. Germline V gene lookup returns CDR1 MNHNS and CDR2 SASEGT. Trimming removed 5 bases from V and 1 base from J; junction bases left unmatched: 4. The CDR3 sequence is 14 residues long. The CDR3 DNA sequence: TGTGCCAGCAGTACCGGGACAGAGAACACTGAAGCTTTCTTT. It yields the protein CASSTGTENTEAFF.

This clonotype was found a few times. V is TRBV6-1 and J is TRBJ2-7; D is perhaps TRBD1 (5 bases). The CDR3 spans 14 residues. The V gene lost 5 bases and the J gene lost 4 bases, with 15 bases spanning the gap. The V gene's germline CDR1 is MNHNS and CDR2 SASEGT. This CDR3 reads CASSQEGVGYEQYF. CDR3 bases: TGTGCCAGCAGTCAGGAAGGGGTAGGGTACGAGCAGTACTTC.

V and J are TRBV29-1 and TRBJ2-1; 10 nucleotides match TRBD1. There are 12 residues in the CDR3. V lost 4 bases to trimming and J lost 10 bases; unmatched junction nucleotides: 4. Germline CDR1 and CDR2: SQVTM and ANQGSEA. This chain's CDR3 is CSVVDRGREQFF. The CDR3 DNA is TGCAGCGTTGTAGACAGGGGGCGAGAGCAGTTCTTC.

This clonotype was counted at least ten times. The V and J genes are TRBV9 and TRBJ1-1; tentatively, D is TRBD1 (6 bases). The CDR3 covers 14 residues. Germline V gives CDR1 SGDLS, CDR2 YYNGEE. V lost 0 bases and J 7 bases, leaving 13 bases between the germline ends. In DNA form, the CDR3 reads TGTGCCAGCAGCGTAGGGGGGGACACTTTTGAAGCTTTCTTT. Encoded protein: CASSVGGDTFEAFF.

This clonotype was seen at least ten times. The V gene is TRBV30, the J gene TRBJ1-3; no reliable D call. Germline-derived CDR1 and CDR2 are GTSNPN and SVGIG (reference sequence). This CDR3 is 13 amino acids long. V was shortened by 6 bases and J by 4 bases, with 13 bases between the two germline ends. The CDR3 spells CACEYSLGNTIYF. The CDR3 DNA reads TGTGCCTGCGAGTACTCTCTGGGAAACACCATATATTTT.

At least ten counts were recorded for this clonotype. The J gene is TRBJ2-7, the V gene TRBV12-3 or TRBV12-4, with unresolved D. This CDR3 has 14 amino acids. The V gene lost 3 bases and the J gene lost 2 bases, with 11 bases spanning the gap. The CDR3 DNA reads TGTGCCAGCAGTTTGTCGGCTGCAGCCTACGAGCAGTACTTC. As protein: CASSLSAAAYEQYF.

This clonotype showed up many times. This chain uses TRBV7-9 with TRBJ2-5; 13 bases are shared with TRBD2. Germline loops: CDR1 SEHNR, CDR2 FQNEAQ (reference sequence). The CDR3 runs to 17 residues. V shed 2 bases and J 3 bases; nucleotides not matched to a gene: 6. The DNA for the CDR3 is TGTGCCAGCAGCTTATCCCCCGGACTAGCGGGAGAAGAGACCCAGTACTTC. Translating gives CASSLSPGLAGEETQYF.

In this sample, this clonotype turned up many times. CDR3 region: CASSEGPALYGYTF. The CDR3 DNA is TGTGCCAGCAGCGAGGGGCCTGCCTTGTATGGCTACACCTTC. The rearrangement links TRBV6-1 to TRBJ1-2, with D possibly TRBD1 on 5 matching bases. The germline V gene encodes CDR1 MNHNS and CDR2 SASEGT. The CDR3 covers 14 residues. The ends were cut back, 6 bases at V and 5 bases at J, with 16 bases in the middle.